These 32 T cell receptor beta chains share one sample of origin, sequenced in a study of T cells in Graves' hyperthyroidism and ophthalmopathy. The source material, RNA transcripts, was used to amplify TCR beta CDR3 regions. A first-round RT-PCR of the TCR CDR3 used the HTBI primer set. TCRdb processed the multiplex PCR reads anew with MiXCR; each CDR3 protein has one entry. Of roughly 30,000 distinct CDR3 sequences detected, under 55% appear once; the ten largest clones hold about 9.3%. The sequenced sample consisted of blood. These TCRs come from a woman younger than 45 with Graves' hyperthyroidism.

This clonotype has only one observation. Since the CDR3 does not end with the conserved phenylalanine or tryptophan, this likely comes from a read error. The chain couples TRBV7-8 to TRBJ1-3; D uncertain. This CDR3 spans 12 amino acids. The V gene lost 5 bases and the J gene lost 5 bases, with 7 bases spanning the gap. Germline V CDR1 and CDR2: SGHVS, FQNEAQ. CDR3 sequence reads: CASSQDRNTIYI. The CDR3 DNA reads as TGTGCCAGCAGCCAAGACCGAAACACCATATATATT.

Sample share makes this clonotype medium-sized (0.01 to 0.1%). The chain links TRBV9 to TRBJ2-1; TRBD2 aligns across 12 bases. The CDR3 is made up of 15 amino acids. V lost 0 bases and J lost 9; bases outside the gene matches: 4. CDR1 is SGDLS and CDR2 is YYNGEE in the germline V gene. The CDR3 DNA follows: TGTGCCAGCAGCGTAGGACTAGCGGGAGTCACTGAGCAGTTCTTC. It is translated as CASSVGLAGVTEQFF.

This clonotype occurred a few times. The chain couples TRBV10-2 to TRBJ2-5; no firm D call. Germline V gene data show CDR1 as WSHSY and CDR2 as SAAADI. The V end lost 6 bases, the J end lost 5 bases, and 13 bases lay between the germline ends. This CDR3 spans 13 amino acids. The DNA of the CDR3 is TGCGCCAGCAGAAAAGGGCAGTTGGAGACCCAGTACTTC. It is translated as CASRKGQLETQYF.

This clonotype has ten or more counts. This chain connects TRBV28 to TRBJ2-7; 8 bases are a match to TRBD2. The CDR3 sequence is 15 residues long. Germline loops: CDR1 MDHEN, CDR2 SYDVKM. The V gene end was trimmed by 4 bases and the J gene end by 5 bases; junction bases not matched to a gene: 10. As DNA, the CDR3 is TGTGCCAGCAGTTCGGGGGGGCCTCTCCAAAACGAGCAGTACTTC. It translates to CASSSGGPLQNEQYF.

The V and J genes are TRBV28 and TRBJ1-3; perhaps TRBD1 as D (6 bases). CDR1 is MDHEN, CDR2 SYDVKM, per germline. The CDR3 is 18 residues long. The V end was cut by 2 bases, the J end by 0 bases, with 17 bases between. The CDR3 DNA is TGTGCCAGCAGTTTAACCTCCCAGGGGACCCTCTCTGGAAACACCATATATTTT. Its protein product is CASSLTSQGTLSGNTIYF.

The chain has TRBV7-9 and TRBJ1-4, with a possible D match to TRBD1 (6 bases). There are 14 residues in the CDR3. Germline V CDR1 and CDR2: SEHNR, FQNEAQ (reference sequence). The V gene lost 5 bases and the J gene lost 6 bases, with 13 bases spanning the gap. This chain's CDR3 is CASSNADSHEKLFF. The CDR3 DNA follows: TGTGCCAGCAGCAACGCGGACAGTCATGAAAAACTGTTTTTT.

The rearrangement uses TRBV12-3 or TRBV12-4 and TRBJ2-1; a weak D match, TRBD1 (6 bases). CDR3 length equals 11 residues. The V and J ends lost 10 bases and 7 bases respectively, with 11 bases between them. The CDR3 loop is CATRDINEQFF. The CDR3 nucleotides read TGTGCCACCCGGGACATTAATGAGCAGTTCTTC.

This clonotype was seen at least ten times. The chain is built from TRBV11-3 and TRBJ1-2; D not certain. CDR1 is SGHNT, CDR2 YENEEA, per germline. The length of the CDR3 is 16 residues. With 2 bases removed from V and 0 bases from J, the gap between germline ends came to 13 bases. This chain's CDR3 is CASSLRAAAANYGYTF. In DNA form, the CDR3 reads TGTGCCAGCAGCTTAAGGGCCGCGGCAGCTAACTATGGCTACACCTTC.

At least ten counts were recorded for this clonotype. The chain couples TRBV6-5 to TRBJ1-3; D perhaps matches TRBD1 (6 bases). The CDR3 sequence is 14 residues long. Per germline, CDR1 MNHEY and CDR2 SVGAGI. Trimming stripped 6 bases from V and 2 bases from J, with 11 bases between. CDR3 bases: TGTGCCAGCAGCCGACAGGTTGCTGGAAACACCATATATTTT. Protein product: CASSRQVAGNTIYF.

V and J are TRBV19 and TRBJ1-1; D not resolved. This CDR3 comprises 14 residues. The V gene's germline CDR1 is LNHDA and CDR2 SQIVND (reference sequence). Trimming shortened V by 5 bases and J by 7 bases, and 17 bases separated the two germline ends. The CDR3 nucleotides read TGTGCCAGTAGTGTGAGGAGGACCCAAGATGAAGCTTTCTTT. It encodes CASSVRRTQDEAFF. Together with reference TRBV19 and TRBJ1-1, the CDR3 gives the full variable domain: DGGITQSPKYLFRKEGQNVTLSCEQNLNHDAMYWYRQDPGQGLRLIYYSQIVNDFQKGDIAEGYSVSREKKESFPLTVTSAQKNPTAFYLCASSVRRTQDEAFFGQGTRLTVV.

This clonotype was detected many times. Here the CDR3 reads CASSELLRGNFEAFF. CDR3 DNA: TGTGCCAGCAGTGAACTCCTGAGGGGAAACTTTGAAGCTTTCTTT. The chain links TRBV6-1 to TRBJ1-1; D perhaps matches TRBD1 (5 bases). CDR1 is MNHNS, CDR2 SASEGT, per germline. The V and J ends lost 2 bases and 7 bases respectively, with 17 bases between them. The CDR3 extends over 15 amino acids.

This clonotype was picked up many times. J is TRBJ2-2 and V is TRBV11-3, with D perhaps matching TRBD2 (7 bases). Trimming stripped 5 bases from V and 2 bases from J, with 21 bases between. This CDR3 comprises 18 residues. Germline V gives CDR1 SGHNT, CDR2 YENEEA. CDR3 amino acids: CASSAKGGGSFNTGELFF. The DNA for the CDR3 is TGTGCCAGCAGCGCAAAGGGGGGGGGGTCCTTTAACACCGGGGAGCTGTTTTTT.

There are many counts of this clonotype. The rearrangement joins TRBV20-1 to TRBJ1-2; D unresolved. The ends were cut back, 0 bases at V and 8 bases at J, with 22 bases in the middle. This CDR3 has 16 residues. Germline V lookup: CDR1 DFQATT, CDR2 SNEGSKA (reference sequence). DNA of the CDR3: TGCAGTGCTAGAGATCGGTTGGGCCTGCCAGAAAGGGGCTACACCTTC. Its translation is CSARDRLGLPERGYTF.

As for this clonotype: The germline gene is not matched at one end of the junction; a read error may be the cause. The chain carries TRBV15 and TRBJ1-1; D is unresolved. Germline CDR1 is LNHNV and CDR2 is YYDKDF (reference sequence). The CDR3 totals 8 residues. In DNA form, the CDR3 reads TGTGCCACCAGCACCAGGCGCTTT. Its translation: CATSTRRF.

The chain joins TRBV2 to TRBJ2-7; D ambiguous. Germline V gene sequence: CDR1 SNHLY, CDR2 FYNNEI. The CDR3 is 14 residues long. V was clipped by 0 bases and J by 6 bases, with 12 bases between them. DNA of the CDR3: TGTGCCAGCAGTGAAGCGTTAAATAGGTTCGAGCAGTACTTC. Translating it yields CASSEALNRFEQYF.

The chain recombines TRBV19 with TRBJ2-2; no firm D call. The CDR3 spans 15 residues. V dropped 0 bases and J dropped 7 bases, with 12 bases sitting between them. Germline loops: CDR1 LNHDA, CDR2 SQIVND (reference sequence). This chain's CDR3 is CASSIDLWGSGELFF. The DNA for the CDR3 is TGTGCCAGTAGTATAGATCTTTGGGGTAGCGGGGAGCTGTTTTTT.

A remark on this clonotype: Likely a read error: the CDR3 ends without its conserved phenylalanine or tryptophan. V gene TRBV11-2 combines with J gene TRBJ2-1, with D possibly being TRBD1 or TRBD2 (5 bases each). The germline V and J ends were trimmed by 2 bases and 2 bases, with 19 bases remaining between them. Per germline, CDR1 SGHAT and CDR2 FQNNGV. CDR3 size: 18 residues. In nucleotides, the CDR3 is TGTGCCAGCAGCTTATCCGGGGCTCAGTACACGGCCTACAATGAGCAGTTCTCC. It translates to CASSLSGAQYTAYNEQFS.

The V and J genes are TRBV7-3 and TRBJ2-3, with TRBD1 identical over 9 bases. Germline-derived CDR1 and CDR2 are SGHTA and FQGTGA. After removal of 8 bases from V and 4 bases from J, the junction contained 10 bases not matched to a gene. This CDR3 is 15 amino acids long. Written as DNA, the CDR3 is TGTGCCAGCGGGGTCACAGGGGGCATCGCAGATACGCAGTATTTT. Translation: CASGVTGGIADTQYF.

This clonotype was seen at least ten times. CDR3 amino acids: CASKKLGREDQPQHF. CDR3 in DNA: TGTGCCAGCAAGAAGTTGGGCAGGGAAGATCAGCCCCAGCATTTT. V gene TRBV27 combines with J gene TRBJ1-5, with D possibly being TRBD1 (5 bases). Trimming took 7 bases from V and 5 from J, leaving 18 bases between them. The CDR3 is 15 amino acids. Germline loops: CDR1 MNHEY, CDR2 SMNVEV (reference sequence).

The sample holds many counts of this clonotype. V gene TRBV19 combines with J gene TRBJ2-4, with 15 nucleotides matching TRBD2. This CDR3 has 15 amino acids. V was clipped by 5 bases and J by 7 bases; unmatched bases: 3. The V gene's germline CDR1 is LNHDA and CDR2 SQIVND (reference sequence). As DNA, the CDR3 is TGTGCCAGTAGTCTGGGGACTAGCGGGAGGAACATTCAGTACTTC. This encodes CASSLGTSGRNIQYF.

In this sample, this clonotype turned up many times. The gene calls are TRBV7-9 and TRBJ2-3; D call uncertain. V was pared by 1 base and J by 0 bases, with 5 bases between. The CDR3 covers 14 residues. Germline V lookup: CDR1 SEHNR, CDR2 FQNEAQ (reference sequence). The CDR3 DNA sequence: TGTGCCAGCAGCTTAGTGTCTAGCACAGATACGCAGTATTTT. Its translation: CASSLVSSTDTQYF.

At least ten counts were recorded for this clonotype. The CDR3 DNA reads TGTGCCTGGAGTGGACAGGGGTGGACTGAAGCTTTCTTT. Amino acids: CAWSGQGWTEAFF. V usage is TRBV30 and J usage is TRBJ1-1, with TRBD1 matching over 8 bases. CDR3 length: 13 amino acids. CDR1 and CDR2 from the germline V gene are GTSNPN and SVGIG (reference sequence). V lost 1 base and J lost 5; bases outside the gene matches: 3.

To note about this clonotype: One base away lies a much larger clone, so this may be a sequencing read error. The chain links TRBV11-3 to TRBJ2-2, with D possibly being TRBD2 (7 bases). Trimming took 5 bases from V and 2 from J, leaving 21 bases between them. Germline values: CDR1 SGHNT, CDR2 YENEEA. The CDR3 spans 18 residues. The CDR3 spells CASSAKGGRSFNTGELFF. The CDR3 DNA reads TGTGCCAGCAGCGCAAAGGGGGGGAGGTCCTTTAACACCGGGGAGCTGTTTTTT.

This chain uses TRBV20-1 with TRBJ1-1; D possibly corresponds to TRBD1 (6 bases). The CDR3 is 15 amino acids. Trimming removed 0 bases from V and 7 bases from J, with 18 bases in between. The germline CDR1 and CDR2 sequences are DFQATT and SNEGSKA (reference sequence). The CDR3 spells CSARETGGATNEAFF. CDR3 nucleotide sequence: TGCAGTGCTAGAGAAACTGGGGGCGCAACTAATGAAGCTTTCTTT.

This clonotype showed up many times. This rearrangement joins TRBV9 to TRBJ2-2; D remains ambiguous. V lost 0 bases and J 3 bases, leaving 15 bases between the germline ends. Germline loops: CDR1 SGDLS, CDR2 YYNGEE. This CDR3 is built from 17 residues. The CDR3 coding sequence is TGTGCCAGCAGCGTAGCTACTAAGGGCAGATACACCGGGGAGCTGTTTTTT. Its translation: CASSVATKGRYTGELFF.

The chain is built from TRBV11-3 and TRBJ1-2, with D perhaps matching TRBD1 (5 bases). The CDR3 is made up of 17 amino acids. Germline CDR1 SGHNT, CDR2 YENEEA. V was pared by 3 bases and J by 4 bases, with 21 bases between. For the CDR3, the DNA is TGTGCCAGCAGCTTGGAGGACACTACACTAGGGGCCTATGGCTACACCTTC. This encodes CASSLEDTTLGAYGYTF. The variable domain in full, completed from reference TRBV11-3 and TRBJ1-2, reads EAGVVQSPRYKIIEKKQPVAFWCNPISGHNTLYWYLQNLGQGPELLIRYENEEAVDDSQLPKDRFSAERLKGVDSTLKIQPAELGDSAVYLCASSLEDTTLGAYGYTFGSGTRLTVV.

For the CDR3, the DNA is TGTGCCAGCAGGTCTAGCGTGTACAGGGAGAGTGAAAAACTGTTTTTT. Encoded protein: CASRSSVYRESEKLFF. The chain is built from TRBV12-3 or TRBV12-4 and TRBJ1-4; the D gene is possibly TRBD1 (6 bases). This CDR3 contains 16 residues. V lost 6 bases to trimming and J lost 7 bases, with 21 bases between them.

In this sample, this clonotype turned up a few times. The chain uses TRBV15 and TRBJ2-5, with 9 bases fitting TRBD2. The CDR3 spans 15 residues. J lost 5 bases, V lost 0 bases, and 4 bases had no gene match. The germline gives CDR1 LNHNV, CDR2 YYDKDF (reference sequence). The CDR3 bases are TGTGCCACCAGCAGAGAAGCGGGAGGCCACGAGACCCAGTACTTC. It codes for CATSREAGGHETQYF. The whole variable domain, filled in from reference TRBV15 and TRBJ2-5, reads DAMVIQNPRYQVTQFGKPVTLSCSQTLNHNVMYWYQQKSSQAPKLLFHYYDKDFNNEADTPDNFQSRRPNTSFCFLDIRSPGLGDTAMYLCATSREAGGHETQYFGPGTRLLVL.

The genes are TRBV7-8 and TRBJ2-1; D is undetermined. Germline V gives CDR1 SGHVS, CDR2 FQNEAQ. Between the trimmed V and J ends, which lost 1 base and 7 bases, there was a span of 5 bases. CDR3 length: 12 amino acids. The DNA for the CDR3 is TGTGCCAGCAGCTTAGGCAGAAATGAGCAGTTCTTC. This encodes CASSLGRNEQFF.

V usage is TRBV9 and J usage is TRBJ1-6; D unclear. The CDR3 sequence is 12 residues long. Looked up from germline, CDR1 is SGDLS and CDR2 is YYNGEE. Trimming left V 3 bases short and J 7 bases short, with 5 bases between. CDR3 amino acids: CASSGPNSPLHF. The CDR3 coding sequence is TGTGCCAGCAGCGGGCCAAATTCACCCCTCCACTTT.

This clonotype has ten or more counts. The chain uses TRBV12-5 and TRBJ1-1, with D possibly being TRBD1 (5 bases). This CDR3 is built from 14 residues. CDR1 and CDR2 from the germline V gene are LGHNT and FRNRAP. Trimming cost V 3 bases and J 2 bases, with 10 bases left between them. The DNA of the CDR3 is TGTGCTAGTGGTTTTGGGACGGAAAACACTGAAGCTTTCTTT. Translating gives CASGFGTENTEAFF. The variable domain in full, with the rest retrieved from reference TRBV12-5 and TRBJ1-1, is DARVTQTPRHKVTEMGQEVTMRCQPILGHNTVFWYRQTMMQGLELLAYFRNRAPLDDSGMPKDRFSAEMPDATLATLKIQPSEPRDSAVYFCASGFGTENTEAFFGQGTRLTVV.

The CDR3 is CAISEYTEAFF. CDR3 nucleotides: TGTGCCATCAGTGAGTACACTGAAGCTTTCTTT. The J gene is TRBJ1-1, the V gene TRBV10-3; D call uncertain. The ends were cut back, 1 base at V and 3 bases at J, with 0 bases in the middle. The CDR3 spans 11 residues. CDR1 and CDR2 (germline): ENHRY, SYGVKD.